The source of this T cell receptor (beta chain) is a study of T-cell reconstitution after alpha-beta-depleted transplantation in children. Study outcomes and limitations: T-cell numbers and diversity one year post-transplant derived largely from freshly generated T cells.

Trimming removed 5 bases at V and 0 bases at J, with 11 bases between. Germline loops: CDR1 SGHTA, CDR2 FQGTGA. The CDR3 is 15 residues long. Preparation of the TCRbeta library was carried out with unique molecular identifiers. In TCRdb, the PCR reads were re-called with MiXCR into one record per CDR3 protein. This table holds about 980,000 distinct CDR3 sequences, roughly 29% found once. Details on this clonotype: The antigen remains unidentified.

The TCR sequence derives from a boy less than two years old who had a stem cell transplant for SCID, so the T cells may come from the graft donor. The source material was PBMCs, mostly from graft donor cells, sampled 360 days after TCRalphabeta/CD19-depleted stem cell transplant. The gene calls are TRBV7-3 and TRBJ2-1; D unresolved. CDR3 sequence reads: CASSPPDGSYNEQFF. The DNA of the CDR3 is TGTGCCAGCAGCCCCCCCGACGGCTCCTACAATGAGCAGTTCTTC. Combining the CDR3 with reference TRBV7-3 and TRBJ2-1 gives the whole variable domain GAGVSQTPSNKVTEKGKYVELRCDPISGHTALYWYRQSLGQGPEFLIYFQGTGAADDSGLPNDRFFAVRPEGSVSTLKIQRTERGDSAVYLCASSPPDGSYNEQFFGPGTRLTVL.